Shown below are 16 T cell receptor beta chains from a single sample sequenced in a study of beta chain features in type 1 diabetes. Expressed TCRB transcripts were sequenced because the entire RNA isolate underwent reverse transcription. Generated by immunoSEQ multiplex PCR, the TCRdb table keeps only in-frame clones and is missing some. The repertoire includes 400,000 to 500,000 clones, approximately 13% of them detected once, and roughly 0.035% sits in the top ten. What was sequenced was naive CD4+ T cells from blood. The receptors originated from a man aged 25 to 40 in good health.

This clone was seen more than once but under ten times. Within the sample, other DNA sequences also encode this same CDR3. V is TRBV19 and J is TRBJ1-2; a weak D match, TRBD1 (5 bases). Trimming left V 4 bases short and J 4 bases short, with 7 bases between. CDR1 is LNHDA, CDR2 SQIVND, per germline (reference sequence). CDR3 length: 12 amino acids. The CDR3 DNA is TGTGCCAGTAGTAGGCAGGGCTATGGCTACACCTTC. This codes for CASSRQGYGYTF.

V is TRBV4-3 and J is TRBJ2-3; perhaps TRBD1 as D (6 bases). The CDR3 has 15 residues. CDR1 is LGHNA and CDR2 is YSLEER in the germline V gene. The germline V and J ends were trimmed by 4 bases and 0 bases, with 11 bases remaining between them. CDR3 nucleotide sequence: TGCGCCAGCAGCCGAGGACAGATGAGCACAGATACGCAGTATTTT. It yields the protein CASSRGQMSTDTQYF.

CDR3 region: CASSLMRPGLAYYEQYF. CDR3 bases: TGTGCCAGCAGCCTCATGCGTCCGGGACTGGCATACTACGAGCAGTACTTC. The chain is built from TRBV27 and TRBJ2-7; D is perhaps TRBD2 (6 bases). V was clipped by 6 bases and J by 3 bases, with 24 bases between them. Germline V gives CDR1 MNHEY, CDR2 SMNVEV (reference sequence). This CDR3 has 17 residues.

This chain links TRBV29-1 with TRBJ1-1; 8 bases map to TRBD1. After removal of 6 bases from V and 0 bases from J, the junction contained 6 bases not matched to a gene. The germline V gene has CDR1 SQVTM and CDR2 ANQGSEA. The length of the CDR3 is 14 residues. CDR3 amino acids: CSVATGGMNTEAFF. The CDR3 region has the DNA TGCAGCGTAGCAACAGGGGGGATGAACACTGAAGCTTTCTTT.

The chain uses TRBV5-4 and TRBJ2-5, with 7 nucleotides matching TRBD1. The CDR3 extends over 15 amino acids. The junction had 8 bases not matched to a gene; V was cut back by 1 base and J by 5 bases. Looked up from germline, CDR1 is SGHNT and CDR2 is YYREEE (reference sequence). CDR3 amino acids: CASSLKGGVGETQYF. The CDR3 nucleotides read TGTGCCAGCAGCTTGAAAGGGGGCGTTGGTGAGACCCAGTACTTC. Filled out from reference TRBV5-4 and TRBJ2-5, the complete variable domain reads ETGVTQSPTHLIKTRGQQVTLRCSSQSGHNTVSWYQQALGQGPQFIFQYYREEENGRGNFPPRFSGLQFPNYSSELNVNALELDDSALYLCASSLKGGVGETQYFGPGTRLLVL.

V and J are TRBV4-3 and TRBJ2-3; the D is unclear. V was shortened by 1 base and J by 4 bases, with 18 bases between the two germline ends. Germline CDR1 LGHNA, CDR2 YSLEER. The CDR3 length is 17 residues. CDR3 nucleotide sequence: TGCGCCAGCAGCCAAGTTGCTCGCCGGTTCCGTCCAGATACGCAGTATTTT. This sequence encodes CASSQVARRFRPDTQYF.

A few counts support this clone. The V gene is TRBV30, the J gene TRBJ2-7; TRBD2 is a possible D gene (6 bases). Germline V gene lookup returns CDR1 GTSNPN and CDR2 SVGIG (reference sequence). V was shortened by 0 bases and J by 4 bases, with 19 bases between the two germline ends. The CDR3 runs to 16 residues. Here the CDR3 DNA reads TGTGCCTGGAGTGTGAGTTTCCCTAGGGCGGGGTACGAGCAGTACGTC. It is translated as CAWSVSFPRAGYEQYV.

This clone has more than one count but fewer than ten. V gene TRBV5-1 combines with J gene TRBJ2-7; D uncertain. V was trimmed by 0 bases and J by 0 bases, leaving 10 bases between them. The V gene's germline CDR1 is SGHRS and CDR2 YFSETQ. The length of the CDR3 is 15 residues. CDR3 sequence: CASSLVGESSYEQYF. CDR3 coding DNA: TGCGCCAGCAGCTTGGTTGGAGAGAGCTCCTACGAGCAGTACTTC.

This chain links TRBV4-3 with TRBJ1-1, with TRBD1 matching 8 bases. The CDR3 has 17 amino acids. V dropped 0 bases and J dropped 0; count of bases not matched to a gene: 6. CDR1 is LGHNA and CDR2 is YSLEER in the germline V gene. In DNA form, the CDR3 reads TGCGCCAGCAGCCAAGATCCCGGACAGGGTTTGAACACTGAAGCTTTCTTT. It translates to CASSQDPGQGLNTEAFF.

J is TRBJ1-1 and V is TRBV19; D uncertain. The CDR3 contains 15 residues. Trimming removed 8 bases from V and 2 bases from J, with 18 bases in between. From germline, CDR1 is LNHDA and CDR2 SQIVND (reference sequence). The CDR3 DNA sequence: TGTGCCAGTCTTGGTGCAGTCCCCTTTAACACTGAAGCTTTCTTT. It codes for CASLGAVPFNTEAFF.

This clone was found a few times. The chain recombines TRBV11-2 with TRBJ2-3, with 9 bases lining up with TRBD2. The V segment lost 5 bases and the J segment 2 bases; nucleotides outside the gene matches: 2. This CDR3 region has 14 residues. The germline V gene has CDR1 SGHAT and CDR2 FQNNGV. CDR3 in DNA: TGTGCCAGCAGCATGGGACTAGCCACAGATACGCAGTATTTT. Translation: CASSMGLATDTQYF.

This chain joins TRBV11-2 and TRBJ2-2; D tentatively reads TRBD1 or TRBD2 (5 bases each). The ends were cut back, 0 bases at V and 6 bases at J, with 11 bases in the middle. CDR3 length: 15 amino acids. CDR1 is SGHAT, CDR2 FQNNGV, per germline. The CDR3 DNA sequence: TGTGCCAGCAGCTTAGATTTCGGGGCCGCCGGGGAGCTGTTTTTT. Protein product: CASSLDFGAAGELFF.

This clone was found a few times. The rearrangement joins TRBV7-9 to TRBJ1-1; no clear D. The germline V gene encodes CDR1 SEHNR and CDR2 FQNEAQ (reference sequence). V gave up 2 bases and J gave up 4 bases, with 8 bases separating them. The CDR3 is made up of 13 amino acids. The chain's CDR3 is CASSLSDGTEAFF. In DNA form, the CDR3 reads TGTGCCAGCAGCTTAAGTGACGGCACTGAAGCTTTCTTT.

Only a few counts were recorded for this clone. V gene TRBV7-2 combines with J gene TRBJ2-4; 9 positions match TRBD2. This CDR3 region has 16 residues. J gave up 4 bases and V 1 base, and 5 bases lay outside the gene matches. Germline V lookup: CDR1 SGHTA, CDR2 FQGNSA. The CDR3 DNA sequence: TGTGCCAGCAGCTTAGTCTTAGCGGGAGCTAAAAACATTCAGTACTTC. Its protein product is CASSLVLAGAKNIQYF.

In this sample, this clone turned up a few times. This chain connects TRBV7-2 to TRBJ2-1, with 8 bases fitting TRBD1. Germline values: CDR1 SGHTA, CDR2 FQGNSA. The CDR3 totals 15 residues. V lost 2 bases and J lost 4; bases outside the gene matches: 4. The CDR3 here is CASSLSGQVYNEQFF. The DNA of the CDR3 is TGTGCCAGCAGCTTATCGGGACAGGTTTACAATGAGCAGTTCTTC.

A few counts support this clone. The rearrangement joins TRBV30 to TRBJ1-1, with a weak D call TRBD1 (6 bases). This CDR3 contains 12 residues. Germline V lookup: CDR1 GTSNPN, CDR2 SVGIG (reference sequence). Trimming took 1 base from V and 8 from J, leaving 11 bases between them. In nucleotides, the CDR3 is TGTGCCTGGAGTGGGGTGGACAGAGAAGCTTTCTTT. Its translation is CAWSGVDREAFF.